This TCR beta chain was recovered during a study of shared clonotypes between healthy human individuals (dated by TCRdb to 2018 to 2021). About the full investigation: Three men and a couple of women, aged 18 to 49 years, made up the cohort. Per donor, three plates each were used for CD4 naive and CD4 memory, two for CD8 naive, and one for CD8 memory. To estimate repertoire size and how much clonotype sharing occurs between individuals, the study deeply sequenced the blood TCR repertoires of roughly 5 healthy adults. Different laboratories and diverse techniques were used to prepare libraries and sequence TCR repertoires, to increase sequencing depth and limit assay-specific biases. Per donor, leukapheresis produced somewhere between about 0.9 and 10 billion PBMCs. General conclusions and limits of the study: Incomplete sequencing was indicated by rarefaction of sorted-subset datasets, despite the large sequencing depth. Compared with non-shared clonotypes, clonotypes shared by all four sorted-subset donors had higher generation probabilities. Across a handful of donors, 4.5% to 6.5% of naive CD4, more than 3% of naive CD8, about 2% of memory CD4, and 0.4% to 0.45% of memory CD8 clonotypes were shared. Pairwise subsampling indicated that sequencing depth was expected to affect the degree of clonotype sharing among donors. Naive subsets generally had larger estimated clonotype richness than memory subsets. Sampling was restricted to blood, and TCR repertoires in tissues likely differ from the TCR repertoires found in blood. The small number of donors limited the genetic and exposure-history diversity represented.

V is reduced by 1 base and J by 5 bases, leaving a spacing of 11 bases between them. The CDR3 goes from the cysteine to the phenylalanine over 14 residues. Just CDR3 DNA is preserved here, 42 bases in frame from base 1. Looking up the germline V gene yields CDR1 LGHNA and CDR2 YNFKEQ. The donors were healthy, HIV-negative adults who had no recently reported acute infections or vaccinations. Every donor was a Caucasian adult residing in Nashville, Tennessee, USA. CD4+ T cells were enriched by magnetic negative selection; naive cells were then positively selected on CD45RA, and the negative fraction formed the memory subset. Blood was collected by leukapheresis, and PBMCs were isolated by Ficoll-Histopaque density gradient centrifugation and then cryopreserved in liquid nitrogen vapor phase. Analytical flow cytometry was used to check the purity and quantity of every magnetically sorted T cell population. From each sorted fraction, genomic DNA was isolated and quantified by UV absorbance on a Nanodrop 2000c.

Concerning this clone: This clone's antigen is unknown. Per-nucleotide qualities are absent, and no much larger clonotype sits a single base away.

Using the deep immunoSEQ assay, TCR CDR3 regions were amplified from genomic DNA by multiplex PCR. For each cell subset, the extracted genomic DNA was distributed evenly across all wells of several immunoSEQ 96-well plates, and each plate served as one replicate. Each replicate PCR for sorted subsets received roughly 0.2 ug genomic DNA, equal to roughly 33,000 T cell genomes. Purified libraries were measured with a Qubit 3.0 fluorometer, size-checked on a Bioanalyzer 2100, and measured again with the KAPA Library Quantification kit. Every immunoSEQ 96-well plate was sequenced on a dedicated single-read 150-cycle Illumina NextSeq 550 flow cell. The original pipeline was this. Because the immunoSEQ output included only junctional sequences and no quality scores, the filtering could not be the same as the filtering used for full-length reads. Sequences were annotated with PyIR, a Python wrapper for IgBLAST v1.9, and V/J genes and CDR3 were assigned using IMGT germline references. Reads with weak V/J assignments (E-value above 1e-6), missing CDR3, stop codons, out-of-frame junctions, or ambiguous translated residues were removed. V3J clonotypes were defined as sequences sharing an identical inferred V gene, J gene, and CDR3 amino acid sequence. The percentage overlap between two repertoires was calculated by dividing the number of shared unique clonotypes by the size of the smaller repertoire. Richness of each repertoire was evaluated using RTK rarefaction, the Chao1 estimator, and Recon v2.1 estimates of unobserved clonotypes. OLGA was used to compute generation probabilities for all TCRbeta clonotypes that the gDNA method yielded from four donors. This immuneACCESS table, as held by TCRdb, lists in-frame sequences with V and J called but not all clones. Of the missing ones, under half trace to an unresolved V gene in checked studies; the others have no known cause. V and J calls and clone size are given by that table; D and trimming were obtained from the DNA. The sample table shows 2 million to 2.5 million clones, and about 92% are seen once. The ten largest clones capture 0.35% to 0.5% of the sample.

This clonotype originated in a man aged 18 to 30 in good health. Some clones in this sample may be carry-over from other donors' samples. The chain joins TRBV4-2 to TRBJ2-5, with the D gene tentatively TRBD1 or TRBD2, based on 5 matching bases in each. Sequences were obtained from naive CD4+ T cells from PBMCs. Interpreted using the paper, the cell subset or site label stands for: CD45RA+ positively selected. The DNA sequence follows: TGTGCCAGCAGCCAAGGGGACCCCGTGGAGACCCAGTACTTC. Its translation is CASSQGDPVETQYF.